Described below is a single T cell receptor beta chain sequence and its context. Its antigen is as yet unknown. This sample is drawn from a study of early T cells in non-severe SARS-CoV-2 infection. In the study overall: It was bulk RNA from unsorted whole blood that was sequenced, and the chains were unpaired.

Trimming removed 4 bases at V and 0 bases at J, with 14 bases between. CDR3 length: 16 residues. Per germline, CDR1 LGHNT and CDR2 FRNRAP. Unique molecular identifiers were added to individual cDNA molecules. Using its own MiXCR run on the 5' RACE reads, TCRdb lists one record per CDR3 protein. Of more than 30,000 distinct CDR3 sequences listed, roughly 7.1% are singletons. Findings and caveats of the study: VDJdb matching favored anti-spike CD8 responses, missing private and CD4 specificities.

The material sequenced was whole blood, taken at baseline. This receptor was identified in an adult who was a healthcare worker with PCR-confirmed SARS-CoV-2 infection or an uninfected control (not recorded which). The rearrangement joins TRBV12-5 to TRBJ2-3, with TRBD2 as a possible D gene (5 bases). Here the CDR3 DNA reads TGTGCTAGTGGTTCCCCAGAAGCGGCCAGCACAGATACGCAGTATTTT. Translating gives CASGSPEAASTDTQYF.